The table lists the clone carrying this T cell receptor (beta chain) with a few counts. This sample is drawn from a study of blood T cell repertoires in COVID-19. Study in general: The United States, Italy and Spain provided the acute and convalescent COVID-19 samples. The cDNA or gDNA used as material had been derived from T cells, B-cell-depleted T cells, or PBMCs.

As handled by the study authors: It was from reference gene primer amplification that nucleated cell counts were estimated. Assay used: immunoSEQ multiplex PCR; TCRdb lists only in-frame clones, some missing. V and J calls and clone size are given by that table; D and trimming were obtained from the DNA. This sample has about 250,000 clones, with approximately 83% found just once. The V gene end was trimmed by 6 bases and the J gene end by 2 bases; junction bases not matched to a gene: 3. This CDR3 spans 13 amino acids. The specimen sequenced was peripheral blood. This sequence was found in a man older than 75 with acute or convalescent COVID-19. This chain links TRBV12-3 or TRBV12-4 with TRBJ2-7; 8 bases are shared with TRBD1. The CDR3 DNA reads as TGTGCCAGCAGCTCACAGGGGGCCTACGAGCAGTACTTC. Amino acids: CASSSQGAYEQYF.